This is a list of T cell receptor beta chains from one sample in a study of spatial heterogeneity in lung cancer. TCRdb used MiXCR to reprocess the 5' RACE reads, holding one entry per CDR3 protein. This table holds over 70,000 distinct CDR3 sequences, 8% to 9% found once. Sequences were derived from PBMCs, sampled at follow-up. The receptors derive from a female donor with early-stage non-small cell lung cancer. The CDR3 runs from the conserved cysteine through the conserved F or W. D genes are given only for firm matches. Clone size is shown for a subset of rows, as once, few, many or a class of expanded clone.

J | V | size | D | DNA | CDR3
TRBJ2-3 | TRBV3-1 | many | TRBD2 | TGTGCCAGCAGCCAAGGAGAGTTTACTAGCGAATCTAGGCCAGATACGCAGTATTTT | CASSQGEFTSESRPDTQYF
TRBJ1-1 | TRBV7-9 | many | NA | TGTGCCTCTCAAGCGGCAAGGGACGGCACTGAAGCTTTCTTT | CASQAARDGTEAFF
TRBJ2-3 | TRBV18 | few | NA | TGTGCCAGCTCACCAGGGGGGCAAGATACGCAGTATTTT | CASSPGGQDTQYF
TRBJ1-1 | TRBV18 | many | NA | TGTGCCAGCTCAAGGGGGAGTAACACTGAAGCTTTCTTT | CASSRGSNTEAFF
TRBJ2-7 | TRBV4-2 | few | TRBD2 | TGTGCCAGCAGCCAAGGGGGACTAGCGGGAGTTGAGCAGTACTTC | CASSQGGLAGVEQYF
TRBJ2-1 | TRBV7-2 | many | NA | TGTGCCAGCAGCGTCGCCACAGGCGATGAGCAGTTCTTC | CASSVATGDEQFF
TRBJ1-1 | TRBV18 | NA | NA | TGTGCCAGCTCTCCCGGGAGGGCCGCGGGCACTGAAGCTTTCTTT | CASSPGRAAGTEAFF
TRBJ2-2 | TRBV19 | many | NA | TGTGCCAGTAGTATAAGCCAGAACACCGGGGAGCTGTTTTTT | CASSISQNTGELFF
TRBJ2-5 | TRBV5-4 | many | NA | TGTGCCAGCAGCTTGGGGTCTCTGGGAGAGACCCAGTACTTC | CASSLGSLGETQYF
TRBJ2-7 | TRBV4-2 | many | TRBD2 | TGTGCCAGCGGAGGGACTAGCGGGAGGTACGAGCAGTACTTC | CASGGTSGRYEQYF
TRBJ1-6 | TRBV3-1 | many | NA | TGTGCCAGCAGCCAAAGGCGCACAGTGAATTCACCCCTCCACTTT | CASSQRRTVNSPLHF
TRBJ1-4 | TRBV29-1 | NA | NA | TGCAGCTCCCGAAGGGAGGGAGTATTGTTTTTT | CSSRREGVLFF
TRBJ1-5 | TRBV19 | many | NA | TGTGCCAGTATTGGAGGGGACTTGGGTAATCAGCCCCAGCATTTT | CASIGGDLGNQPQHF
TRBJ2-1 | TRBV7-9 | few | NA | TGTGCCAGCAGCCCCCGACAGTTGCTCTCCTACAATGAGCAGTTCTTC | CASSPRQLLSYNEQFF
TRBJ2-7 | TRBV12-3/TRBV12-4 | many | NA | TGTGCCAGCAAGCGCAGGGCCTACGAGCAGTACTTC | CASKRRAYEQYF
TRBJ2-3 | TRBV7-2 | many | NA | TGTGCCAGCAGCCCGAGGGTGGGGCTGGGAGCCACAGATACGCAGTATTTT | CASSPRVGLGATDTQYF
TRBJ2-2 | TRBV18 | many | NA | TGTGCCAGCTCACCACAGGGACAAGACACCGGGGAGCTGTTTTTT | CASSPQGQDTGELFF
TRBJ2-5 | TRBV11-3 | NA | TRBD1 | TGTGCCAGCAGCGGGGGACAGGCGGAAGAGACCCAGTACTTC | CASSGGQAEETQYF
TRBJ2-6 | TRBV12-3/TRBV12-4 | many | NA | TGTGCCAGCCGGAGACGGGGGACCGGGTCTGGGGCCAACGTCCTGACTTTC | CASRRRGTGSGANVLTF
TRBJ1-5 | TRBV18 | many | TRBD1 | TGTGCCAGCTCACTAGGGACAGCGCATCAGCCCCAGCATTTT | CASSLGTAHQPQHF
TRBJ1-1 | TRBV24-1 | many | NA | TGTGCCACCAGTGATTACAGGAACACTGAAGCTTTCTTT | CATSDYRNTEAFF
TRBJ2-4 | TRBV20-1 | few | TRBD2 | TGCAGTGCTAGATTAGCGGGAGGCACCCAGTACTTC | CSARLAGGTQYF
TRBJ2-7 | TRBV5-5 | NA | TRBD1 | TGTGCCAGCAGCCGACAGGGGGCTACACCCTACGAGCAGTACTTC | CASSRQGATPYEQYF
TRBJ2-6 | TRBV6-6 | NA | TRBD1 | TGTGCTAGCAGTTATGCCGGGACAGGGGGCACTGGGGCCAACGTCCTGACTTTC | CASSYAGTGGTGANVLTF
TRBJ1-4 | TRBV19 | NA | TRBD1 | TGTGCCAGTACTCACCTTGGGACAGGGGGCGAAAAACTGTTTTTT | CASTHLGTGGEKLFF
TRBJ1-1 | TRBV3-1 | many | NA | TGTGCCAGCAGCCAAGAACGCGGGGACACTGAAGCTTTCTTT | CASSQERGDTEAFF
TRBJ1-5 | TRBV20-1 | many | NA | TGCAGTGCTAGAGCCCAATACGGTCAGCCCCAGCATTTT | CSARAQYGQPQHF
TRBJ2-1 | TRBV7-2 | many | TRBD2 | TGTGCCAGCAGCTTAGTTAGCGGGAGTATTGATGAGCAGTTCTTC | CASSLVSGSIDEQFF
TRBJ2-1 | TRBV3-1 | NA | TRBD2 | TGTGCCAGCAGCCGACTAGCTGGGGGGGATGAGCAGTTCTTC | CASSRLAGGDEQFF
TRBJ2-5 | TRBV30 | NA | TRBD2 | TGTGCCTGGACCTTCGGGACTACTGAGACCCAGTACTTC | CAWTFGTTETQYF
TRBJ2-1 | TRBV20-1 | many | TRBD2 | TGCAGTGCTAGAAAACCGACTAGCGGGCCCTACAATGAGCAGTTCTTC | CSARKPTSGPYNEQFF
TRBJ2-1 | TRBV9 | few | NA | TGTGCCAGCAGCCCGAGGGGAGGAGAACCCTACAATGAGCAGTTCTTC | CASSPRGGEPYNEQFF
TRBJ2-5 | TRBV19 | many | TRBD2 | TGTGCCACTCATGGGAACCGCTGGAGCGGGAGAGAAGAGACCCAGTACTTC | CATHGNRWSGREETQYF
TRBJ2-3 | TRBV6-6 | many | NA | TGTGCCAGCAGTTACCCAGCCCGGGGTATAGATACGCAGTATTTT | CASSYPARGIDTQYF
TRBJ2-1 | TRBV6-6 | many | TRBD2 | TGTGCCAGCATTGACGGGAGGGCCTCCTACAATGAGCAGTTCTTC | CASIDGRASYNEQFF
TRBJ2-7 | TRBV28 | many | NA | TGTGCCAGCAGTCCCCCGGGGGACGGTAAATACGAGCAGTACTTC | CASSPPGDGKYEQYF
TRBJ2-1 | TRBV5-1 | many | TRBD2 | TGCGCCAGCAGCGCCGGGCCGACTAGCGGGAACAATGAGCAGTTCTTC | CASSAGPTSGNNEQFF
TRBJ2-1 | TRBV2 | many | TRBD2 | TGTGCCAGCAGTGAATCGTCGGGAGGGCCCACCTACAATGAGCAGTTCTTC | CASSESSGGPTYNEQFF
TRBJ2-3 | TRBV19 | many | NA | TGTGCCACGGGCTCTCCCCTTACGCAGTATTTT | CATGSPLTQYF
TRBJ2-7 | TRBV11-3 | NA | TRBD1 | TGTGCCAGCAGCGCCGACGGGACAGGGGCCTACGAGCAGTACTTC | CASSADGTGAYEQYF
TRBJ2-1 | TRBV25-1 | many | NA | TGTGCCAGCAGTGTACGTCGGAGAGATACTGAGCAGTTCTTC | CASSVRRRDTEQFF
TRBJ2-1 | TRBV11-3 | many | TRBD2 | TGTGCCAGCAGCTTAGATGCGGGAGGCGGCAGTGAGCAGTTCTTC | CASSLDAGGGSEQFF
TRBJ2-1 | TRBV3-1 | many | TRBD2 | TGTGCCAGCAGCCCAGGACTAGCGGGGGGGTCCTACAATGAGCAGTTCTTC | CASSPGLAGGSYNEQFF
TRBJ2-1 | TRBV20-1 | few | TRBD1 | TGCAGTGCTTGGGACAGGGTAGATGAGCAGTTCTTC | CSAWDRVDEQFF
TRBJ2-5 | TRBV15 | many | NA | TGTGCCACCAGCAGAGATTTGACGGGAGTTGGCGAGACCCAGTACTTC | CATSRDLTGVGETQYF
TRBJ1-5 | TRBV20-1 | many | NA | TGCAGTGCTAGGGGTGACCAATCCCATCAGCCCCAGCATTTT | CSARGDQSHQPQHF
TRBJ2-1 | TRBV5-1 | many | NA | TGCGCCAGCAGCCCCCCGGGCGACTGGGGCCCGAATTACAATGAGCAGTTCTTC | CASSPPGDWGPNYNEQFF
TRBJ2-7 | TRBV29-1 | NA | NA | TGCAGCGTTGACGAGGGCAACTCCTACGAGCAGTACTTC | CSVDEGNSYEQYF
TRBJ2-5 | TRBV7-2 | NA | TRBD1 | TGTGCCAGCAGCTTAGTTCTAGGGGGCGGTGAGACCCAGTACTTC | CASSLVLGGGETQYF
TRBJ2-1 | TRBV20-1 | many | NA | TGCAGTGCTTGGTTGAGCTCCTACAATGAGCAGTTCTTC | CSAWLSSYNEQFF
TRBJ1-5 | TRBV25-1 | NA | NA | TGTGCCAGCAGTGCTGGGGACACGGGCAATCAGCCCCAGCATTTT | CASSAGDTGNQPQHF
TRBJ1-1 | TRBV12-3/TRBV12-4 | few | TRBD1 | TGTGCCAGCAGTGGACGCACAGGGGGGACTGAAGCTTTCTTT | CASSGRTGGTEAFF
TRBJ2-2 | TRBV7-9 | many | NA | TGTGCCAGCAGCTCAGGGAACACCGGGGAGCTGTTTTTT | CASSSGNTGELFF
TRBJ2-1 | TRBV18 | NA | NA | TGTGCCAGCTCACCACGGGCGGGAAGGGGGAATGAGCAGTTCTTC | CASSPRAGRGNEQFF
TRBJ2-1 | TRBV5-8 | few | NA | TGTGCCAGCAGCTTTAGAAGGCCCAGGGCTCGGGTGGGGCAGTTCTTC | CASSFRRPRARVGQFF
TRBJ2-1 | TRBV11-2 | NA | NA | TGTGCCAGCAGCTTGGGGCCCGACGCGGAGCAGTTCTTC | CASSLGPDAEQFF
TRBJ2-2 | TRBV25-1 | many | TRBD2 | TGTGCCAGCAGTGATCACAAGCGGGAGTTGACCGGGGAGCTGTTTTTT | CASSDHKRELTGELFF
TRBJ1-3 | TRBV9 | many | TRBD1 | TGTGCCAGCAGCGCGGGGGGTGGACAGGGAAACTCTGGAAACACCATATATTTT | CASSAGGGQGNSGNTIYF
TRBJ2-1 | TRBV7-3 | NA | NA | TGTGCCAGCAGAAGTGGGACCCAGACCAATGAGCAGTTCTTC | CASRSGTQTNEQFF
TRBJ2-5 | TRBV7-8 | many | NA | TGTGCCAGCAGCAACCGAGGGTTAGTGTGGGCCCAGTACTTC | CASSNRGLVWAQYF